The clone carrying this T cell receptor beta chain has a handful of counts. Its antigen remains unidentified. This CDR3 is 15 amino acids long. The V gene lost 4 bases and the J gene lost 10 bases, with 19 bases spanning the gap. The V gene's germline CDR1 is MNHEY and CDR2 SVGAGI. The data stem from a study of response to subunit inactivated influenza vaccine. MiXCR was run by TCRdb on the RT-PCR reads, yielding one entry per CDR3 protein. The table records approximately 700,000 distinct CDR3 sequences, less than 20% of them present only once. Study results and caveats: Few additional T cells are recruited per seasonal influenza vaccination, authors suggested.

The J gene is TRBJ1-4, the V gene TRBV6-5; TRBD1 is a possible D gene (5 bases). The sequences come from PBMCs from blood, collected about 13 days after vaccination. The sequence came from a man aged 45-65 years who received an inactivated influenza vaccine. CDR3 in amino acids: CASSLSRGAFVKLFF. DNA of the CDR3: TGTGCCAGCAGTTTGTCTAGGGGCGCGTTCGTAAAACTGTTTTTT.